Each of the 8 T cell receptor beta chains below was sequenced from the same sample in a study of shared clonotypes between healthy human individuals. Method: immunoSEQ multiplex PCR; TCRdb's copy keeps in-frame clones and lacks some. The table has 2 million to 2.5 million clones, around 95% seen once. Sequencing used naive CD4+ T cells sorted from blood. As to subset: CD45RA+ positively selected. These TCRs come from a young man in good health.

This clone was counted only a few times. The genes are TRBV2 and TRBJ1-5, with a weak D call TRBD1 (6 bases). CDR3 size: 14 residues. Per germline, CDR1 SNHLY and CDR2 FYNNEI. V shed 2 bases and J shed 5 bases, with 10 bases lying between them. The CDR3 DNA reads TGTGCCAGCAGTGAAAGGGGGGTTTATCAGCCCCAGCATTTT. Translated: CASSERGVYQPQHF.

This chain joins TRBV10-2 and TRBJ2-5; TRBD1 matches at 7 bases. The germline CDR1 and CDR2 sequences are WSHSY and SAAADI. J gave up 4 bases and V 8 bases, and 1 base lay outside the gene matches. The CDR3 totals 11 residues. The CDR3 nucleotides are TGCGCCAGCGGGGACAGAGAGACCCAGTACTTC. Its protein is CASGDRETQYF.

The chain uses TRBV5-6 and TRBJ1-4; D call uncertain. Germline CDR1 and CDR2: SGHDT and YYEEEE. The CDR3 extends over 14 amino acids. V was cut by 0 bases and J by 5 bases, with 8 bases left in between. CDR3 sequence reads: CASSLAGRNEKLFF. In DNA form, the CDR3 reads TGTGCCAGCAGCTTGGCCGGGCGGAATGAAAAACTGTTTTTT. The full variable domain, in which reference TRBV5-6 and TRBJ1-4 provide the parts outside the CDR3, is DAGVTQSPTHLIKTRGQQVTLRCSPKSGHDTVSWYQQALGQGPQFIFQYYEEEERQRGNFPDRFSGHQFPNYSSELNVNALLLGDSALYLCASSLAGRNEKLFFGSGTQLSVL.

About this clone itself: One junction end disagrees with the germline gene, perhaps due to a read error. The CDR3 sequence is CASSLEGSFPTYEQYF. The CDR3 DNA reads as TGTGCCAGCAGCCTAGAGGGCAGCTTCCCTACCTACGAGCAGTACTTC. The chain uses TRBV11-3 and TRBJ2-7; TRBD2 might be the D (5 bases). The CDR3 length is 16 residues. Germline CDR1 reads SGHNT; CDR2 reads YENEEA.

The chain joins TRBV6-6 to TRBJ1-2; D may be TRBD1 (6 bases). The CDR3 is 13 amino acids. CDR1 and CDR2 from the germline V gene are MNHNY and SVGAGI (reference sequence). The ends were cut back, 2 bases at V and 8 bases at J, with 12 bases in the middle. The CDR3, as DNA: TGTGCCAGCAGTTACAGGACAGTGGACGGCTACACCTTC. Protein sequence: CASSYRTVDGYTF.

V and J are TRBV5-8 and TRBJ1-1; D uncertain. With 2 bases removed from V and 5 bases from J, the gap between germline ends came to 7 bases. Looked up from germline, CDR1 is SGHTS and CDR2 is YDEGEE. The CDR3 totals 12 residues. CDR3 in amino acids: CASSLFSTEAFF. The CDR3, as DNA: TGTGCCAGCAGCTTATTTTCGACTGAAGCTTTCTTT.

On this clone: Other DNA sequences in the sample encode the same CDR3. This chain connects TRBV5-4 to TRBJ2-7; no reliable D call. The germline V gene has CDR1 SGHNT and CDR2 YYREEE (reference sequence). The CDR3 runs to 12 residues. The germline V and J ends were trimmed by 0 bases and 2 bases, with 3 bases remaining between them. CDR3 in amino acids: CASSLGAYEQYF. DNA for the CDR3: TGTGCCAGCAGCTTGGGGGCCTACGAGCAGTACTTC.

CDR3 sequence: CASSDARRGPGSYNEQFF. CDR3 sequence (DNA): TGTGCCAGCAGTGACGCACGACGCGGACCAGGGTCCTACAATGAGCAGTTCTTC. The chain carries TRBV25-1 and TRBJ2-1, with D possibly matching TRBD1 (5 bases). The V and J ends lost 3 bases and 1 base respectively, with 19 bases between them. The CDR3 consists of 18 residues. Germline assignment: CDR1 MGHDK and CDR2 SYGVNS.